Listed below are T cell receptor beta chains from one sample, sequenced in a study of blood T cell repertoires in COVID-19. The protocol was immunoSEQ multiplex PCR, while the TCRdb copy is restricted to in-frame clones and leaves out a portion. Of 200,000 to 250,000 clones detected, about 84% appear once; the ten largest clones hold about 5.4%. Material: peripheral blood. These receptors came from a woman aged 80 or over with COVID-19, enrolled during active disease. CDR3s include the opening cysteine and the closing phenylalanine or tryptophan. D genes are given only for firm matches. The size entry is marked missing in some rows and otherwise reads once, few, many or a size class.

d_gene: TRBD1
v_gene: TRBV10-1
j_gene: TRBJ2-7
abundance: few
CDR3nt: TGCGCCAATCCGGACAGGGCCTCCTACGAGCAGTACTTC
CDR3aa: CANPDRASYEQYF

d_gene: TRBD1
v_gene: TRBV3-1/TRBV3-2
j_gene: TRBJ1-1
abundance: .
CDR3nt: TGTGCCAGCAGGAAGGGACAGGGGATCATGAACACTGAAGCTTTCTTT
CDR3aa: CASRKGQGIMNTEAFF

d_gene: TRBD1
v_gene: TRBV19
j_gene: TRBJ1-2
abundance: .
CDR3nt: TGTGCCAGTAGTGTCCCTGGGACAGGGGGGCCCAAGGAAGATGGCTACACCTTC
CDR3aa: CASSVPGTGGPKEDGYTF

d_gene: .
v_gene: TRBV2
j_gene: TRBJ1-5
abundance: once
CDR3nt: TGTGCCAGCAGTCCCAATAGCAATCAGCCCCAGCATTTT
CDR3aa: CASSPNSNQPQHF

d_gene: TRBD2
v_gene: TRBV5-8
j_gene: TRBJ2-7
abundance: .
CDR3nt: TGTGCCAGCAGCTTCCCGGGGGGGCCGGGTCCCTACGAGCAGTACTTC
CDR3aa: CASSFPGGPGPYEQYF

d_gene: .
v_gene: TRBV7-9
j_gene: TRBJ1-1
abundance: .
CDR3nt: TGTGCCAGCAGCCACCTCCCCGGGGCAGGGGCCACTGAAGCTTTCTTT
CDR3aa: CASSHLPGAGATEAFF

d_gene: TRBD2
v_gene: TRBV3-1/TRBV3-2
j_gene: TRBJ2-7
abundance: .
CDR3nt: TGTGCCAGCAGCCAAGTTAGCGGGGGCTACGAGCAGTACTTC
CDR3aa: CASSQVSGGYEQYF

d_gene: .
v_gene: TRBV7-8
j_gene: TRBJ1-2
abundance: .
CDR3nt: TGTGCCAGCAGCCCCGGATCGGGAGACTATGGCTACACCTTC
CDR3aa: CASSPGSGDYGYTF

d_gene: .
v_gene: TRBV7-9
j_gene: TRBJ1-5
abundance: .
CDR3nt: TGTGCCAGCAGCTTAGTCCTTGGGAGGGAAGGCAATCAGCCCCAGCATTTT
CDR3aa: CASSLVLGREGNQPQHF

d_gene: .
v_gene: TRBV7-9
j_gene: TRBJ2-1
abundance: .
CDR3nt: TGTGCCAGCAGCTTCCCGGACAGCTTCAATGTTTACAATGAGCAGTTCTTC
CDR3aa: CASSFPDSFNVYNEQFF

d_gene: .
v_gene: TRBV3-1/TRBV3-2
j_gene: TRBJ1-1
abundance: .
CDR3nt: TGTGCCAGCAGCCATCATGTCCGGGTGAACACTGAAGCTTTCTTT
CDR3aa: CASSHHVRVNTEAFF

d_gene: .
v_gene: TRBV5-5
j_gene: TRBJ1-1
abundance: few
CDR3nt: TGTGCCAGCAGCTTGGCCGACAGAAACACTGAAGCTTTCTTT
CDR3aa: CASSLADRNTEAFF

d_gene: .
v_gene: TRBV6-5
j_gene: TRBJ1-1
abundance: .
CDR3nt: TGTGCCAGCGGGTCTCAGGGACTAAACACTGAAGCTTTCTTT
CDR3aa: CASGSQGLNTEAFF

d_gene: .
v_gene: TRBV10-2
j_gene: TRBJ2-5
abundance: .
CDR3nt: TGCGCCAGCCAGGGATTAGAGACCCAGTACTTC
CDR3aa: CASQGLETQYF

d_gene: TRBD1
v_gene: TRBV3-1/TRBV3-2
j_gene: TRBJ1-6
abundance: .
CDR3nt: TGTGCCAGCAGCCAGCCGGGACAGAATTCACCCCTCCACTTT
CDR3aa: CASSQPGQNSPLHF

d_gene: TRBD2
v_gene: TRBV9
j_gene: TRBJ2-1
abundance: .
CDR3nt: TGTGCCAGCAGCGTAGGTTCCCAGGGACTAGCGGGGCTGCATGAGCAGTTCTTC
CDR3aa: CASSVGSQGLAGLHEQFF

d_gene: .
v_gene: TRBV6-4
j_gene: TRBJ1-2
abundance: few
CDR3nt: TGTGCCAGCAGTGACGGTCAGGGGCTAGGCTATGGCTACACCTTC
CDR3aa: CASSDGQGLGYGYTF

d_gene: .
v_gene: TRBV19
j_gene: TRBJ1-5
abundance: .
CDR3nt: TGTGCCAGTAGTCAGGACAGAGTTCAGCCCCAGCATTTT
CDR3aa: CASSQDRVQPQHF

d_gene: TRBD2
v_gene: TRBV2
j_gene: TRBJ2-1
abundance: .
CDR3nt: TGTGCCAGCAAGCTCTCGACTAGCGGTGGGGATGAGCAGTTCTTC
CDR3aa: CASKLSTSGGDEQFF

d_gene: .
v_gene: TRBV27
j_gene: TRBJ1-5
abundance: .
CDR3nt: TGTGCCAGCCGACAGAACAATCAGCCCCAGCATTTT
CDR3aa: CASRQNNQPQHF

d_gene: TRBD1
v_gene: TRBV7-9
j_gene: TRBJ1-1
abundance: .
CDR3nt: TGTGCCAGCAGCCGACAGGGGACCAGGAACCAAGCTTTCTTT
CDR3aa: CASSRQGTRNQAFF

d_gene: TRBD2
v_gene: TRBV24-1
j_gene: TRBJ2-2
abundance: .
CDR3nt: TGTGCCACAGCGGGGGCTAGCGGCACCGGGGAGCTGTTTTTT
CDR3aa: CATAGASGTGELFF

d_gene: TRBD2
v_gene: TRBV9
j_gene: TRBJ2-1
abundance: .
CDR3nt: TGTGCCAGCAGCGTAGGGCTAGCGGGTTACAATGAGCAGTTCTTC
CDR3aa: CASSVGLAGYNEQFF

d_gene: TRBD2
v_gene: TRBV6-5
j_gene: TRBJ2-6
abundance: .
CDR3nt: TGTGCCAGCACTTGGGGGGGGACCGGGGCCAACGTCCTGACTTTC
CDR3aa: CASTWGGTGANVLTF

d_gene: TRBD1
v_gene: TRBV7-6
j_gene: TRBJ2-3
abundance: .
CDR3nt: TGTGCCAGCAGCCGGGGACAGGGCACAGATACGCAGTATTTT
CDR3aa: CASSRGQGTDTQYF

d_gene: TRBD1
v_gene: TRBV5-1
j_gene: TRBJ1-4
abundance: .
CDR3nt: TGCGCCAGCAGCTTGGGGGGACAGCTTCCTAATGAAAAACTGTTTTTT
CDR3aa: CASSLGGQLPNEKLFF

d_gene: TRBD1
v_gene: TRBV4-3
j_gene: TRBJ2-3
abundance: .
CDR3nt: TGCGCCAGCAGCCAAGATGGACAGGGGCCAGATACGCAGTATTTT
CDR3aa: CASSQDGQGPDTQYF

d_gene: .
v_gene: TRBV6-5
j_gene: TRBJ1-5
abundance: .
CDR3nt: TGTGCCAGCAGTTACTCGGCAGGGGCCAATCAGCCCCAGCATTTT
CDR3aa: CASSYSAGANQPQHF

d_gene: .
v_gene: TRBV4-1
j_gene: TRBJ1-5
abundance: once
CDR3nt: TGCGCCAGCAGCCAAGATGTGGAGGGATGGAGCAATCAGCCCCAGCATTTT
CDR3aa: CASSQDVEGWSNQPQHF

d_gene: .
v_gene: TRBV3-1/TRBV3-2
j_gene: TRBJ1-4
abundance: .
CDR3nt: TGTGCCAGCAGCCAAGTTGCGGACAGTCAAAAACTGTTTTTT
CDR3aa: CASSQVADSQKLFF

d_gene: .
v_gene: TRBV5-1
j_gene: TRBJ2-1
abundance: .
CDR3nt: TGCGCCAGCAGGCCTCAGACCTTTCCTAGCAATGAGCAGTTCTTC
CDR3aa: CASRPQTFPSNEQFF

d_gene: .
v_gene: TRBV3-1/TRBV3-2
j_gene: TRBJ2-5
abundance: .
CDR3nt: TGTGCCAGCAGCCAAGCAAGCGCCGGGGGGCACGAGACCCAGTACTTC
CDR3aa: CASSQASAGGHETQYF

d_gene: .
v_gene: TRBV10-3
j_gene: TRBJ1-1
abundance: .
CDR3nt: TGTGCCATCAGTGAGGGGGGAGGCACTGAAGCTTTCTTT
CDR3aa: CAISEGGGTEAFF

d_gene: .
v_gene: TRBV27
j_gene: TRBJ1-1
abundance: few
CDR3nt: TGTGCCAGCAGTTTATCATGGAGTCGGGGGAACACTGAAGCTTTCTTT
CDR3aa: CASSLSWSRGNTEAFF

d_gene: TRBD1
v_gene: TRBV29-1
j_gene: TRBJ1-2
abundance: few
CDR3nt: TGCAGCGTTGAAACGGACAGGGCAGGGGGCTACACCTTC
CDR3aa: CSVETDRAGGYTF

d_gene: TRBD1
v_gene: TRBV11-1
j_gene: TRBJ2-7
abundance: .
CDR3nt: TGTGCCAGCAGCAAGATCGGACAGGGCTTATACGAGCAGTACTTC
CDR3aa: CASSKIGQGLYEQYF

d_gene: .
v_gene: TRBV9
j_gene: TRBJ1-2
abundance: few
CDR3nt: TGTGCCAGCAGCGTAGTTATAAACTATGGCTACACCTTC
CDR3aa: CASSVVINYGYTF

d_gene: TRBD2
v_gene: TRBV7-2
j_gene: TRBJ2-5
abundance: .
CDR3nt: TGTGCCAGCAGCTTAAGCGGGGGTGGGGTAGAGACCCAGTACTTC
CDR3aa: CASSLSGGGVETQYF

d_gene: .
v_gene: TRBV7-2
j_gene: TRBJ2-2
abundance: .
CDR3nt: TGTGCCAGCAGCTTAGTGGGGGGCACCGGGGAGCTGTTTTTT
CDR3aa: CASSLVGGTGELFF

d_gene: .
v_gene: TRBV5-6
j_gene: TRBJ1-2
abundance: .
CDR3nt: TGTGCCAGCAGCTTTGGGAGTACTAACTATGGCTACACCTTC
CDR3aa: CASSFGSTNYGYTF

d_gene: TRBD2
v_gene: TRBV3-1/TRBV3-2
j_gene: TRBJ2-5
abundance: .
CDR3nt: TGTGCCAGCAGCCAAGATACTAGCGGGGGGGCCCAGTACTTC
CDR3aa: CASSQDTSGGAQYF

d_gene: TRBD1
v_gene: TRBV7-6
j_gene: TRBJ1-2
abundance: .
CDR3nt: TGTGCCAGCAGCAAGGGACAGGGGGAACACTATGGCTACACCTTC
CDR3aa: CASSKGQGEHYGYTF

d_gene: .
v_gene: TRBV2
j_gene: TRBJ2-7
abundance: .
CDR3nt: TGTGCCAGCAGTGAACGACAGATCGAGCAGTACTTC
CDR3aa: CASSERQIEQYF

d_gene: TRBD2
v_gene: TRBV7-9
j_gene: TRBJ2-3
abundance: .
CDR3nt: TGTGCCAGCACCCTAGCGGGGATAGAAACAGATACGCAGTATTTT
CDR3aa: CASTLAGIETDTQYF

d_gene: .
v_gene: TRBV28
j_gene: TRBJ1-5
abundance: .
CDR3nt: TGTGCCAGCAGTTTAGGTGGGCAACAGGGTCTTCAGCCCCAGCATTTT
CDR3aa: CASSLGGQQGLQPQHF

d_gene: .
v_gene: TRBV14
j_gene: TRBJ2-2
abundance: .
CDR3nt: TGTGCCAGCAGCCAGCGGGATTTAGTATCCGGGGAGCTGTTTTTT
CDR3aa: CASSQRDLVSGELFF

d_gene: TRBD1
v_gene: TRBV19
j_gene: TRBJ1-1
abundance: .
CDR3nt: TGTGCCAGTAGTATTGGGACAGGGATCCTCATGAACACTGAAGCTTTCTTT
CDR3aa: CASSIGTGILMNTEAFF

d_gene: TRBD1
v_gene: TRBV2
j_gene: TRBJ1-2
abundance: .
CDR3nt: TGTGCCAGCACCAACACAGGGGACGGGAATGGCTACACCTTC
CDR3aa: CASTNTGDGNGYTF

d_gene: .
v_gene: TRBV9
j_gene: TRBJ1-1
abundance: .
CDR3nt: TGTGCCAGCAGCGTTAGTCCGGGGTTAGGCACTGAAGCTTTCTTT
CDR3aa: CASSVSPGLGTEAFF

d_gene: TRBD2
v_gene: TRBV6-5
j_gene: TRBJ2-7
abundance: .
CDR3nt: TGTGCCAGCAGTTACTCTGAGCGGGGGGGCGGTGAGCAGTACTTC
CDR3aa: CASSYSERGGGEQYF

d_gene: .
v_gene: TRBV7-9
j_gene: TRBJ1-1
abundance: once
CDR3nt: TGTGCCAGCAGCTTACTTGGGGGGGAGGAAGCTTTCTTT
CDR3aa: CASSLLGGEEAFF

d_gene: .
v_gene: TRBV27
j_gene: TRBJ2-5
abundance: .
CDR3nt: TGTGCCAGCAGAATGGCGGGGGCAGAGACCCAGTACTTC
CDR3aa: CASRMAGAETQYF

d_gene: TRBD2
v_gene: TRBV6-2/TRBV6-3
j_gene: TRBJ2-7
abundance: .
CDR3nt: TGTGCCAGCAGTCCCCAGGGACTAGCGGCAGTTGAGCAGTACTTC
CDR3aa: CASSPQGLAAVEQYF

d_gene: .
v_gene: TRBV6-2/TRBV6-3
j_gene: TRBJ2-5
abundance: once
CDR3nt: TGTGCCAGCAGTTACCCTACGGGTAGGCAAGAGACCCAGTACTTC
CDR3aa: CASSYPTGRQETQYF

d_gene: TRBD1
v_gene: TRBV7-9
j_gene: TRBJ1-4
abundance: .
CDR3nt: TGTGCCAGCAGCCAGACCGGGACAGGGGGTGAAAAACTGTTTTTT
CDR3aa: CASSQTGTGGEKLFF

d_gene: .
v_gene: TRBV18
j_gene: TRBJ2-1
abundance: .
CDR3nt: TGTGCCAGCTCACCACCTGGCAACAATGAGCAGTTCTTC
CDR3aa: CASSPPGNNEQFF

d_gene: TRBD1
v_gene: TRBV6-5
j_gene: TRBJ1-2
abundance: few
CDR3nt: TGTGCCAGCAGTCGAATTGACAGGGGAAGTGGCTACACCTTC
CDR3aa: CASSRIDRGSGYTF

d_gene: TRBD1
v_gene: TRBV27
j_gene: TRBJ1-2
abundance: .
CDR3nt: TGTGCCAGCAGTTCCTACGGGACAGCCCTCAAGGGCTACACCTTC
CDR3aa: CASSSYGTALKGYTF

d_gene: .
v_gene: TRBV6-5
j_gene: TRBJ1-1
abundance: once
CDR3nt: TGTGCCAGCAGTTACTCGAGAGACAGCAACACTGAAGCTTTCTTT
CDR3aa: CASSYSRDSNTEAFF